This T cell receptor (beta chain) is from a study of blood T cell repertoires in COVID-19. Study context: COVID-19 samples collected from the United States, Italy and Spain covered acute and convalescent phases.

Sequencing was performed with immunoSEQ multiplex PCR; in TCRdb, only in-frame clones are kept and a portion is missing. The sample comprises about 180,000 clones, around 80% of which are singletons, and around 11% rests with the top ten. Sequencing used peripheral blood. The TCR originated in an elderly woman with COVID-19, enrolled during active disease.

This CDR3 is CATGTGTTGEQYF. In nucleotides, the CDR3 is TGTGCCACAGGGACAGGGACCACGGGGGAGCAGTACTTC. The chain couples TRBV3-1 (or the pseudogene TRBV3-2) to TRBJ2-7, with 9 nucleotides matching TRBD1. Germline V gene data show CDR1 as LGHDT and CDR2 as YNNKEL (reference sequence). V dropped 10 bases and J dropped 7; count of bases not matched to a gene: 11. The CDR3 has 13 amino acids.